This is a list of T cell receptor beta chains from one sample in a study of T cell repertoires in cytomegalovirus infection. These receptors lack a known antigen. In TCRdb, the reads were re-called with MiXCR into one record per CDR3 protein. This sample has roughly 700,000 distinct CDR3 sequences, with 30% to 35% found just once. The material sequenced was cultured PBMCs, taken from culture after CMV antigen stimulation. The origin of the receptors is a human donor in good health (CMV status not recorded). Some clones in this sample may be carry-over from other donors' samples. Each CDR3 is given without its conserved first and last residue. Not all rows give a size; the values are once, few, many and, for expanded clones, a class.

V	size	CDR3
TRBV4-3	few	ASSQDRGTGNTIY
TRBV5-1	-	ASSLGERDSPQH
TRBV12-3/TRBV12-4	few	ASSFGGQAETQY
TRBV11-2	-	ASSLVPHRPETQY
TRBV7-9	few	ASSLVSSHNEQF
TRBV20-1	-	SAWDSTNTEAF
TRBV18	-	ASSPPSTGNYGYT
TRBV12-3/TRBV12-4	-	ASSASDPVYGYT
TRBV20-1	-	SAPLGGGWHEQF
TRBV29-1	-	SVEGTQQETQY
TRBV19	-	ASSIGQDNYGYT
TRBV14	-	ASSPWTTSAREQF
TRBV5-6	few	ASSFGMVLDTEAF
TRBV4-1	once	ASSQVGTSAWGDTQY
TRBV27	few	ASSNRENQPQH
TRBV27	once	ASRPKQGHPGGQY
TRBV19	-	ASSHPDRGGQPQH
TRBV7-6	-	ASSSGLASHNEQF
TRBV6-2/TRBV6-3	-	ASGTTINEQF
TRBV12-3/TRBV12-4	many	ASSLGLAGGPDTQY
TRBV7-9	-	ASSFDTIY
TRBV7-7	many	ASSLGREAAYEQY
TRBV4-1	few	ASSQSMGQRRGEAF
TRBV7-2	few	ASSLGRVGYGYT
TRBV20-1	-	SARGQGAGYEQY
TRBV7-8	-	ASRADREREKLF
TRBV10-3	-	AIRDREETQY
TRBV6-5	-	ASSYPTSGRAGVKETQY
TRBV20-1	-	SARDPVRDIQY
TRBV6-6	few	ASSSRDPLFGVYEQY
TRBV7-3	-	ASKGGRNSYSYQETQY
TRBV4-1	-	ASSQEQGYRLGGYT
TRBV12-3/TRBV12-4	-	ASSPGTSGRYQETQY
TRBV20-1	-	SASHAVDTQY
TRBV12-5	-	ASLWGYTEAF
TRBV7-8	few	ASSPSWAEAF
TRBV4-1	few	ASSQVMEGTNTEAF
TRBV4-3	-	ASSQDSGIGETQY
TRBV20-1	-	SASRLSADTSREQY
TRBV6-2/TRBV6-3	few	ASSQTRTPNEQF